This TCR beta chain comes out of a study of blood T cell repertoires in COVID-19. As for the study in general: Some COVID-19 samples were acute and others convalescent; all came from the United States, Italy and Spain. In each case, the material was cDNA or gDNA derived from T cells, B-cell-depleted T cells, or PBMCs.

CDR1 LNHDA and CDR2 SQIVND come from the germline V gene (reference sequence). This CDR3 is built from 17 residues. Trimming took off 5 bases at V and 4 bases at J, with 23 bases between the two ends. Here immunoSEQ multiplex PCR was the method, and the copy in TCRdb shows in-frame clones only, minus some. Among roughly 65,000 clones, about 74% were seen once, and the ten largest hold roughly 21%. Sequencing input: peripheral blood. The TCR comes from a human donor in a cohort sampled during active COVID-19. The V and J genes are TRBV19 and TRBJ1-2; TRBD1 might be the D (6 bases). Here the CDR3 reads CASSPTGSASPSYGYTF. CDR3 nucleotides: TGTGCCAGTAGTCCCACAGGGAGCGCCAGCCCGTCCTATGGCTACACCTTC.